This T cell receptor (beta chain) appears in the sequencing data of a study of neoadjuvant nivolumab and ipilimumab in lung cancer. Only in-frame clones appear in the TCRdb table, and some are missing; sequencing was by immunoSEQ multiplex PCR. The table has 4,500 to 5,000 clones, 65% to 80% seen once. The table lists this clone with a count of one. The receptor's source is an adult with non-small cell lung cancer. Some clones in this sample may be carry-over from other donors' samples. The sequencing here drew on normal lung tissue adjacent to the tumor, taken after neoadjuvant nivolumab, alone or with ipilimumab, at or shortly before surgery.

As DNA, the CDR3 is TGTGCCAGCAGCTCAATGACAGGGGGAGTGAACACTGAAGCTTTCTTT. Protein product: CASSSMTGGVNTEAFF. This chain uses TRBV7-8 with TRBJ1-1, with 9 positions matching TRBD1. The CDR3 runs to 16 residues. Germline V gives CDR1 SGHVS, CDR2 FQNEAQ. J was trimmed by 0 bases and V by 4 bases; bases with no gene match: 6.